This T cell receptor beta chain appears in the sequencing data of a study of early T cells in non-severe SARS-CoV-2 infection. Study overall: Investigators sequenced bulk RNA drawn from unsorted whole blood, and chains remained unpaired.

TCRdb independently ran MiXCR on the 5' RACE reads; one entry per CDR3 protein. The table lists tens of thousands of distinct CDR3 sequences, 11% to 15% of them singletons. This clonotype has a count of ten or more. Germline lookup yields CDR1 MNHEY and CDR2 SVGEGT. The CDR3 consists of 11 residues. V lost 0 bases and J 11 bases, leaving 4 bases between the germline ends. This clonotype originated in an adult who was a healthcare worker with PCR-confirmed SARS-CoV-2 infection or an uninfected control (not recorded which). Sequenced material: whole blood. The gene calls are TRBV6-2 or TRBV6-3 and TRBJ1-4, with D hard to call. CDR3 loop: CASSYSWKLFF. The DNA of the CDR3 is TGTGCCAGCAGTTACTCCTGGAAACTGTTTTTT.